Below are 17 T cell receptor beta chains sequenced from a single sample in a study of cytomegalovirus exposure and HLA in healthy donors. It was with 60 Vbeta and 13 Jbeta primers that the PCR ran. The repertoire was sequenced with immunoSEQ multiplex PCR; TCRdb's copy has only in-frame clones and lacks some. The sample's table shows some 75,000 clones. Input material: PBMCs. The source of these receptors is a middle-aged man in good health and CMV-seronegative.

The chain joins TRBV19 to TRBJ1-5, with D tentatively TRBD1 (6 bases). The germline V gene encodes CDR1 LNHDA and CDR2 SQIVND (reference sequence). The germline V and J ends were trimmed by 4 bases and 0 bases, with 16 bases remaining between them. The CDR3 runs 17 residues. The chain's CDR3 is CASSTQGRLYSNQPQHF. For the CDR3, the DNA is TGTGCCAGTAGTACGCAGGGGAGACTCTATAGCAATCAGCCCCAGCATTTT.

V usage is TRBV7-5 and J usage is TRBJ2-5; the table calls TRBD2, which could not be checked here. TRBV7-5 is reported as a pseudogene. CDR3 size: 18 residues. CDR3 sequence (DNA): TGTGTCAGAAGCTCCACCTCCCGGGATTCAGACGGCCAAGAGACCCAGTACTTC. This gives the protein CVRSSTSRDSDGQETQYF.

About this clone itself: Distinct nucleotide sequences in the sample also encode this CDR3. The chain joins TRBV30 to TRBJ2-1; possible D gene TRBD2, 5 bases. CDR1 GTSNPN and CDR2 SVGIG come from the germline V gene (reference sequence). CDR3 length equals 14 residues. Trimming stripped 4 bases from V and 1 base from J, with 11 bases between. CDR3 residues: CAWNPGGSYNEQFF. CDR3 coding DNA: TGTGCCTGGAATCCAGGCGGGTCCTACAATGAGCAGTTCTTC. The full variable domain, its missing parts supplied by reference TRBV30 and TRBJ2-1, is SQTIHQWPATLVQPVGSPLSLECTVEGTSNPNLYWYRQAAGRGLQLLFYSVGIGQISSEVPQNLSASRPQDRQFILSSKKLLLSDSGFYLCAWNPGGSYNEQFFGPGTRLTVL.

The gene calls are TRBV6-6 and TRBJ2-7; tentative D call: TRBD1 (6 bases). CDR1 and CDR2 from the germline V gene are MNHNY and SVGAGI (reference sequence). V lost 8 bases to trimming and J lost 2 bases, with 10 bases between them. There are 12 residues in the CDR3. The CDR3 loop reads CASGAGAYEQYF. CDR3 nucleotides: TGTGCCAGCGGGGCAGGGGCCTACGAGCAGTACTTC.

V usage is TRBV7-8 and J usage is TRBJ1-2, with D hard to call. The CDR3 is 16 amino acids. V shed 5 bases and J shed 4 bases, with 20 bases lying between them. The germline V gene encodes CDR1 SGHVS and CDR2 FQNEAQ. The CDR3 region has the DNA TGTGCCAGCAGCCGACTTTTTGGCCACCTGGGCTATGGCTACACCTTC. Its protein is CASSRLFGHLGYGYTF.

The rearrangement joins TRBV30 to TRBJ1-2; no reliable D call. CDR1 GTSNPN and CDR2 SVGIG come from the germline V gene (reference sequence). The V end was cut by 2 bases, the J end by 2 bases, with 12 bases between. This CDR3 region has 14 residues. As DNA, the CDR3 is TGTGCCTGGAGTCCTAACCGGGGAAACTATGGCTACACCTTC. Translated: CAWSPNRGNYGYTF. Full variable domain (remainder filled in from reference TRBV30 and TRBJ1-2): SQTIHQWPATLVQPVGSPLSLECTVEGTSNPNLYWYRQAAGRGLQLLFYSVGIGQISSEVPQNLSASRPQDRQFILSSKKLLLSDSGFYLCAWSPNRGNYGYTFGSGTRLTVV.

The chain carries TRBV10-3 and TRBJ2-5, with D hard to call. Germline V lookup: CDR1 ENHRY, CDR2 SYGVKD. This CDR3 comprises 13 residues. Between the trimmed V and J ends, which lost 8 bases and 2 bases, there was a span of 12 bases. This chain's CDR3 is CAIANGQQETQYF. For the CDR3, the DNA is TGTGCCATCGCGAATGGGCAGCAAGAGACCCAGTACTTC.

V is TRBV6-1 and J is TRBJ2-7; a weak D match, TRBD2 (6 bases). This CDR3 has 13 residues. V shed 8 bases and J shed 3 bases, with 14 bases lying between them. Germline assignment: CDR1 MNHNS and CDR2 SASEGT. CDR3 amino acids: CASRGGGDYEQYF. DNA of the CDR3: TGTGCCAGCCGGGGAGGAGGCGACTACGAGCAGTACTTC.

The rearrangement joins TRBV19 to TRBJ2-5, with 11 bases fitting TRBD2. The CDR3 is 16 residues long. Germline trimming cut 3 bases from V and 2 bases from J; bases unmatched to any gene: 5. CDR1 and CDR2 (germline): LNHDA, SQIVND (reference sequence). The CDR3 nucleotides are TGTGCCAGTAGTATGGGGACTAGCGGTTTACAAGAGACCCAGTACTTC. Translated: CASSMGTSGLQETQYF.

The chain uses TRBV5-1 and TRBJ1-2; perhaps TRBD1 as D (6 bases). This CDR3 region has 14 residues. CDR1 is SGHRS, CDR2 YFSETQ, per germline. Trimming cost V 2 bases and J 4 bases, with 12 bases left between them. CDR3: CASSFPGETYGYTF. The CDR3 region has the DNA TGCGCCAGCAGCTTCCCAGGGGAGACCTATGGCTACACCTTC.

V usage is TRBV19 and J usage is TRBJ2-2, with TRBD2 identical over 9 bases. This CDR3 region has 16 residues. Germline lookup yields CDR1 LNHDA and CDR2 SQIVND (reference sequence). With V trimmed by 7 bases and J by 0 bases, 6 bases remained unmatched. The CDR3 reads CASTLSGGTNTGELFF. In nucleotides, the CDR3 is TGTGCCAGTACCCTAAGCGGGGGGACGAACACCGGGGAGCTGTTTTTT.

V gene TRBV28 combines with J gene TRBJ1-1; D gene unclear. The germline V and J ends were trimmed by 10 bases and 5 bases, with 17 bases remaining between them. The V gene's germline CDR1 is MDHEN and CDR2 SYDVKM. CDR3 size: 13 residues. The CDR3 here is CATQQRAKTEAFF. CDR3 sequence (DNA): TGTGCCACCCAACAGCGGGCAAAAACTGAAGCTTTCTTT.

CDR3 amino acids: CASRAGSSKDEKLFF. CDR3 in DNA: TGTGCCAGCAGAGCCGGGAGTTCGAAGGATGAAAAACTGTTTTTT. The rearrangement uses TRBV2 and TRBJ1-4; D is unclear. The CDR3 is 15 amino acids. With 6 bases removed from V and 6 bases from J, the gap between germline ends came to 17 bases. Germline V gives CDR1 SNHLY, CDR2 FYNNEI.

The rearrangement joins TRBV15 to TRBJ2-7; TRBD1 matches at 8 bases. CDR3 size: 15 residues. Trimming at V came to 3 bases and at J to 2 bases, leaving 6 bases not matched to a gene. CDR1 is LNHNV and CDR2 is YYDKDF in the germline V gene (reference sequence). CDR3 bases: TGTGCCACCAGCAGCTCGGGACAGGCCACCTACGAGCAGTACTTC. This translates into CATSSSGQATYEQYF.

The chain recombines TRBV10-2 with TRBJ2-1; D is unresolved. V lost 3 bases and J lost 10, with 10 bases in between. The CDR3 extends over 12 amino acids. Germline assignment: CDR1 WSHSY and CDR2 SAAADI. This chain's CDR3 is CASSEEQSEQFF. DNA of the CDR3: TGCGCCAGCAGTGAAGAACAGTCAGAGCAGTTCTTC.

V usage is TRBV7-9 and J usage is TRBJ1-1; D uncertain. CDR3 size: 13 residues. V lost 2 bases and J 5 bases, leaving 9 bases between the germline ends. The V gene's germline CDR1 is SEHNR and CDR2 FQNEAQ (reference sequence). CDR3 amino acids: CASSLNTGTEAFF. CDR3 sequence (DNA): TGTGCCAGCAGCTTAAATACGGGAACTGAAGCTTTCTTT.

J is TRBJ1-1 and V is TRBV2; no clear D gene. The CDR3 runs to 11 residues. V was cut by 5 bases and J by 5 bases, with 6 bases left in between. CDR1 is SNHLY, CDR2 FYNNEI, per germline. CDR3 nucleotide sequence: TGTGCCAGCAGTCCGAGGACTGAAGCTTTCTTT. This codes for CASSPRTEAFF.